The T cell receptor beta chain described here comes from a study of cytomegalovirus exposure and HLA in healthy donors. Study-wide findings and caveats: Later analysis showed most CMV-associated TCR beta chains appearing HLA-restricted.

Comments on this clone: Its antigen is unidentified.

This CDR3 is built from 18 residues. The germline V gene has CDR1 MGHRA and CDR2 YSYEKL. Trimming took 2 bases from V and 0 from J; bases not matched to a gene: 11. At sampling all donors were nominally healthy, likely with unrecorded immune exposures. This PCR relied on a set of 60 Vbeta primers and 13 Jbeta primers. The protocol was immunoSEQ multiplex PCR, while the TCRdb copy is restricted to in-frame clones and leaves out a portion. The sample includes around 130,000 clones, less than 85% of them seen just once. The V gene is TRBV4-1, the J gene TRBJ1-1; 8 bases agree with TRBD1. Sequencing was carried out using PBMCs. This TCR was recovered from a male donor in good health and CMV-seronegative. CDR3 in amino acids: CASSQQTGVHRMNTEAFF. In DNA, the CDR3 is TGCGCCAGCAGCCAACAGACAGGGGTGCACCGGATGAACACTGAAGCTTTCTTT.